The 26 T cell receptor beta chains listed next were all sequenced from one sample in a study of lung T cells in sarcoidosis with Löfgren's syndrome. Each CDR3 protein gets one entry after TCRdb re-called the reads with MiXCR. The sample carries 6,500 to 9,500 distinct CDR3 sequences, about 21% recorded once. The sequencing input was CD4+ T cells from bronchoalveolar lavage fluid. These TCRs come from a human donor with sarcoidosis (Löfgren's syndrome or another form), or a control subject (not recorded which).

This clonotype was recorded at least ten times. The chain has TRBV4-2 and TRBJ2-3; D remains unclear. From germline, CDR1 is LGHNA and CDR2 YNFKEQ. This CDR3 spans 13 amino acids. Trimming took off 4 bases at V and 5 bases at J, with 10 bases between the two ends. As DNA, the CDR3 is TGTGCCAGCAGCCCCCAAGACTTAGATACGCAGTATTTT. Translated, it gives CASSPQDLDTQYF.

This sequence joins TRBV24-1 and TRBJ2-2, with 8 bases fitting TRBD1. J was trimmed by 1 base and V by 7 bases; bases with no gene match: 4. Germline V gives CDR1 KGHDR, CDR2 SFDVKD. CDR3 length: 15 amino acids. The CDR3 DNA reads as TGTGCCACCAGGCCCGGGACAGGGAACACCGGGGAGCTGTTTTTT. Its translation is CATRPGTGNTGELFF.

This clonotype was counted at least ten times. The CDR3 reads CASSLVGTGAQETQYF. The CDR3 nucleotides are TGCGCCAGCAGCTTGGTCGGGACAGGGGCCCAAGAGACCCAGTACTTC. The V and J genes are TRBV5-1 and TRBJ2-5; 10 bases map to TRBD1. The length of the CDR3 is 16 residues. Germline CDR1 reads SGHRS; CDR2 reads YFSETQ. The V and J ends lost 0 bases and 1 base, in that order; junction bases with no gene match: 3.

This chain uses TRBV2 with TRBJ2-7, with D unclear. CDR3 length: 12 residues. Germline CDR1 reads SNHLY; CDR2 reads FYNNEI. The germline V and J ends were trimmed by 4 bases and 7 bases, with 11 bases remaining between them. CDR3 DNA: TGTGCCAGCAGTGTGGGTGGCTGGGAGCAGTACTTC. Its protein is CASSVGGWEQYF. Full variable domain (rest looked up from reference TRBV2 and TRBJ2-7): EPEVTQTPSHQVTQMGQEVILRCVPISNHLYFYWYRQILGQKVEFLVSFYNNEISEKSEIFDDQFSVERPDGSNFTLKIRSTKLEDSAMYFCASSVGGWEQYFGPGTRLTVT.

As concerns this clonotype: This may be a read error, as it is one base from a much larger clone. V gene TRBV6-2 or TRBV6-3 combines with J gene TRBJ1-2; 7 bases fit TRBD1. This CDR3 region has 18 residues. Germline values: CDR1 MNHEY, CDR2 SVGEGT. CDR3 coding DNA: TGTGCCAGCAGTTACTCGACGGTTCGGACAGGACTTAACTATGGCTGCACCTTC. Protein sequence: CASSYSTVRTGLNYGCTF.

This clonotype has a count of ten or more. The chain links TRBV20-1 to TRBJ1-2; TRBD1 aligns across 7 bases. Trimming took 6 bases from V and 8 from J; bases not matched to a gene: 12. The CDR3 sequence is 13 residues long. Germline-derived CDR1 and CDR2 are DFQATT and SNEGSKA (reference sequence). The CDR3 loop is CSAIPDRVWGYTF. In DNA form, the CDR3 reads TGCAGTGCCATCCCAGACAGGGTTTGGGGCTACACCTTC.

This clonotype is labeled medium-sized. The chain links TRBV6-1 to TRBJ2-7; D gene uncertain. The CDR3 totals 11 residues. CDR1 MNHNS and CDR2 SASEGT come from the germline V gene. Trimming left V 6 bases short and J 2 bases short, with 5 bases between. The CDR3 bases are TGTGCCAGCAGGAGAGCCTACGAGCAGTACTTC. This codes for CASRRAYEQYF.

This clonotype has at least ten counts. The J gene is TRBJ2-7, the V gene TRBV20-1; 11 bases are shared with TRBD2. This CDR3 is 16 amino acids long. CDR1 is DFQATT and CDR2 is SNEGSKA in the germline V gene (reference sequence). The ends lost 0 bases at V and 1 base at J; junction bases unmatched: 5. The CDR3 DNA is TGCAGTGCTAGAGATGAAGGGACTAGCGGTTCCTACGAGCAGTACTTC. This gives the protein CSARDEGTSGSYEQYF.

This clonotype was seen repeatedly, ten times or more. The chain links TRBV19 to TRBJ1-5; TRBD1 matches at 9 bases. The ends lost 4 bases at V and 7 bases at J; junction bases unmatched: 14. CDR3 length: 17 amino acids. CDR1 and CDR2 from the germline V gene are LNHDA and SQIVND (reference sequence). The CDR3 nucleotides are TGTGCCAGTAGTAGAGACCCGGGACAGGGCTTTGTACAGCCCCAGCATTTT. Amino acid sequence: CASSRDPGQGFVQPQHF.

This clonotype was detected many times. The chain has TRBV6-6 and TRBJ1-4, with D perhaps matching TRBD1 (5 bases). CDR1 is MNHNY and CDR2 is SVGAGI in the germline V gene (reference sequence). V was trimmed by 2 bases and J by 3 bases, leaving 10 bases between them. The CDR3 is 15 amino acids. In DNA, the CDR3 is TGTGCCAGCAGTTACCAGACAGCGCCTAATGAAAAACTGTTTTTT. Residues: CASSYQTAPNEKLFF.

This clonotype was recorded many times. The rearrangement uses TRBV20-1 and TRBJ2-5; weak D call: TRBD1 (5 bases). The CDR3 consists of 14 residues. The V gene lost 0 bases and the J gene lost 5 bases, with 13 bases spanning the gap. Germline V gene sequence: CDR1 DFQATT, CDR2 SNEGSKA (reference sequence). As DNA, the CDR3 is TGCAGTGCTAGAGAATCGGCAGGGCGGGAGACCCAGTACTTC. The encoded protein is CSARESAGRETQYF.

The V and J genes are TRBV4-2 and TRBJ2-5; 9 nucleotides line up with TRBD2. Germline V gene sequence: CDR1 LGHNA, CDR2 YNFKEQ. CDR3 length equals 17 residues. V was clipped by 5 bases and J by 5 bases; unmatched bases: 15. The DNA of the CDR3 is TGTGCCAGCAGCACAAGCGGGGGGCCGAACCTAGGGGAGACCCAGTACTTC. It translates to CASSTSGGPNLGETQYF.

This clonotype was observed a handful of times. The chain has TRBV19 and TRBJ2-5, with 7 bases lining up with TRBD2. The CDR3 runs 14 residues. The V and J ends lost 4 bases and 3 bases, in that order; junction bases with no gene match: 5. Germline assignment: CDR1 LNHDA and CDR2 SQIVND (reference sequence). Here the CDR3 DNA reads TGTGCCAGTAGTACCCCAGGACTAGAAGAGACCCAGTACTTC. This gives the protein CASSTPGLEETQYF.

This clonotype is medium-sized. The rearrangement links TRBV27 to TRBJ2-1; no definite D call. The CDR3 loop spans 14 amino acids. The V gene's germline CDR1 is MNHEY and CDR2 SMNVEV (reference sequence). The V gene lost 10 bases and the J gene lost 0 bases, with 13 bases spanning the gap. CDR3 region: CATLTTSSYNEQFF. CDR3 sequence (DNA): TGTGCCACATTGACAACCAGCTCCTACAATGAGCAGTTCTTC.

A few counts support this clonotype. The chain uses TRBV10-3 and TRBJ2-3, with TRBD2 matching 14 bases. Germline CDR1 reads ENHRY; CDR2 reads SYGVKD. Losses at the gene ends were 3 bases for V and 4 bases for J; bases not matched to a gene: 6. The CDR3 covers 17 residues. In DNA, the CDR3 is TGTGCCATCAGTGATCTAGGGACTAGCGGGGGATCAGATACGCAGTATTTT. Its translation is CAISDLGTSGGSDTQYF.

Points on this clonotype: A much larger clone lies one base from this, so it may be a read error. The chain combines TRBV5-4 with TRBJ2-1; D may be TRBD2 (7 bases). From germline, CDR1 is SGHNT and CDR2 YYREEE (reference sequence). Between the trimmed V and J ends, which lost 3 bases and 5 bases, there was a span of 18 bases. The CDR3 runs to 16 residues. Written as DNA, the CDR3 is TGTGCCAGCAGCTCTGGGAGGGGGGATTTCCACAATGAGCAGTTCTTC. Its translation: CASSSGRGDFHNEQFF.

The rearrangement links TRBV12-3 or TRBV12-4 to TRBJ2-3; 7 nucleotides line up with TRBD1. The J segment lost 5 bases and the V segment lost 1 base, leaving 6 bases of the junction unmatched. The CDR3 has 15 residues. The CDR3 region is CASSLVTGVLDTQYF. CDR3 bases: TGTGCCAGCAGTTTAGTCACAGGGGTACTAGATACGCAGTATTTT.

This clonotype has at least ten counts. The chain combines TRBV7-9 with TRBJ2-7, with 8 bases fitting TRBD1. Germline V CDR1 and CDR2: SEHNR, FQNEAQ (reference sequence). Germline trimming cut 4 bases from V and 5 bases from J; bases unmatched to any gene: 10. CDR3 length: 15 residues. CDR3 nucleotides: TGTGCCAGCAGCTCGGGACAGGTAGAGTTCGACGAGCAGTACTTC. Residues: CASSSGQVEFDEQYF. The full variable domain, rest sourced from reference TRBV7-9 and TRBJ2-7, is DTGVSQNPRHKITKRGQNVTFRCDPISEHNRLYWYRQTLGQGPEFLTYFQNEAQLEKSRLLSDRFSAERPKGSFSTLEIQRTEQGDSAMYLCASSSGQVEFDEQYFGPGTRLTVT.

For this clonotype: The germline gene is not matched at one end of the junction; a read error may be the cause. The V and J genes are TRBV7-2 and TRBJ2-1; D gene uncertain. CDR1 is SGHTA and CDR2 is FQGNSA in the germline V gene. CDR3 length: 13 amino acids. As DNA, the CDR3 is TGTGTCAGCAACTTAGGGTACAGTAATGAGCAGTTCTTC. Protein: CVSNLGYSNEQFF.

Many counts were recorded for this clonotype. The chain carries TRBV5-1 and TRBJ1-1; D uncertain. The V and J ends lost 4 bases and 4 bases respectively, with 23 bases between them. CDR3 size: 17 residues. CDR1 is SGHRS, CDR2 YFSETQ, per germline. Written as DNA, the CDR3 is TGCGCCAGCAGCCCTGACCCCCGGACGACTGTCGGCACTGAAGCTTTCTTT. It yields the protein CASSPDPRTTVGTEAFF.

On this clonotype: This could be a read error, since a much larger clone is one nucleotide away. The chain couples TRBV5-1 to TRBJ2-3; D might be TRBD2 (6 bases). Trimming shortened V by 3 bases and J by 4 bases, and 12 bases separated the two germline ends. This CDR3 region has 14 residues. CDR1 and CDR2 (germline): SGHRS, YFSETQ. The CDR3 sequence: CASSSLAQADTQYF. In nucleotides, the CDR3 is TGCGCCAGCAGCTCGCTAGCGCAGGCAGATACGCAGTATTTT.

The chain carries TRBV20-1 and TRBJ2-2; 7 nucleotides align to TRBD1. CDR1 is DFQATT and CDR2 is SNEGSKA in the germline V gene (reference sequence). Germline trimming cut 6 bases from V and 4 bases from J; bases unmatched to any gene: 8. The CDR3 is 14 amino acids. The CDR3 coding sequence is TGCAGTGCCCTCCTGGGACAGCTCACCGGGGAGCTGTTTTTT. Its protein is CSALLGQLTGELFF.

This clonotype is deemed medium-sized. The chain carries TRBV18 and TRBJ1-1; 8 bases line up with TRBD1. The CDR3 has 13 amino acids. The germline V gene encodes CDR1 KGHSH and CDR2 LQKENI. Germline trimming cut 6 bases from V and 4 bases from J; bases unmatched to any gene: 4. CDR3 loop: CASSSTGGTEAFF. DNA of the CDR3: TGTGCCAGCTCGTCCACAGGGGGCACTGAAGCTTTCTTT.

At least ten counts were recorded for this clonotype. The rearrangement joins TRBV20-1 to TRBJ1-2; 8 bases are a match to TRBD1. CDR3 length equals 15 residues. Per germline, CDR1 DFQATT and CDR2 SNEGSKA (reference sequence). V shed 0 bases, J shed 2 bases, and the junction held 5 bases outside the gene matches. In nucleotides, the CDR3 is TGCAGTGCTAGAGATCCCAACAGGGGGAACTATGGCTACACCTTC. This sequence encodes CSARDPNRGNYGYTF.

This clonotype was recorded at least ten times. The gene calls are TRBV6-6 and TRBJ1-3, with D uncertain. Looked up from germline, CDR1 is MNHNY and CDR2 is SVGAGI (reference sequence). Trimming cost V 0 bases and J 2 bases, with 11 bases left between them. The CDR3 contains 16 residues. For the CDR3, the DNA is TGTGCCAGCAGTTACTCGATGGCAGCTGCTGGAAACACCATATATTTT. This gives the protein CASSYSMAAAGNTIYF.

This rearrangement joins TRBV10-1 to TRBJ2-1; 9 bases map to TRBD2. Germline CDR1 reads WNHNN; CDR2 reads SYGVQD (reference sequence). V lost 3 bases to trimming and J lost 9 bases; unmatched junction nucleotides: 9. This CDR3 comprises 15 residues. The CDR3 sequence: CASSERRGGLGEQFF. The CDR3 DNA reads TGCGCCAGCAGTGAAAGGCGGGGGGGCCTGGGTGAGCAGTTCTTC.